The rows below give T cell receptor beta chains drawn from one sample of a study of breast tumors, draining lymph nodes, adjacent tissues. One entry per CDR3 protein results from TCRdb running MiXCR on the multiplex PCR reads. The data hold 200,000 to 250,000 distinct CDR3 sequences, with less than 40% observed a single time. Sequencing was carried out using axillary lymph node tissue. These receptors all stem from a female donor with breast cancer. Some clones in this sample may be carry-over from other donors' samples. Each CDR3 is given with its conserved first and last residue. The D gene is left open where the match is weak. Not every row has a clone size; where given, it reads once, few, many or a size class.

abundance: few; len: 15; j_gene: TRBJ2-3; v_gene: TRBV6-4; d_gene: -; CDR3nt: TGTGCCAGCAGTCACTCGGCCTTTACCACAGATACGCAGTATTTT; CDR3aa: CASSHSAFTTDTQYF
abundance: few; len: 14; j_gene: TRBJ2-1; v_gene: TRBV5-4; d_gene: -; CDR3nt: TGTGCCAGCAGCTTGGTTAGGTCCTACAATGAGCAGTTCTTC; CDR3aa: CASSLVRSYNEQFF
abundance: few; len: 13; j_gene: TRBJ2-1; v_gene: TRBV6-1; d_gene: -; CDR3nt: TGTGCCAGACGTCACCATCATAGGGATGAGCAGTTCTTC; CDR3aa: CARRHHHRDEQFF
abundance: many; len: 12; j_gene: TRBJ2-1; v_gene: TRBV2; d_gene: -; CDR3nt: TGTGCCAGCAGTGAACCGTGGAATTGGCAGTTCTTC; CDR3aa: CASSEPWNWQFF
abundance: few; len: 17; j_gene: TRBJ1-2; v_gene: TRBV11-3; d_gene: TRBD1; CDR3nt: TGTGCCAGCAGCTTAGTAATGGGCACCGGGACAGACTATGGCTACACCTTC; CDR3aa: CASSLVMGTGTDYGYTF
abundance: -; len: 14; j_gene: TRBJ2-7; v_gene: TRBV11-3; d_gene: -; CDR3nt: TGTGCCAGCAGCTCCGGAGGAACAGCCTACGAGCAGTACTTC; CDR3aa: CASSSGGTAYEQYF
abundance: many; len: 12; j_gene: TRBJ2-5; v_gene: TRBV6-5; d_gene: -; CDR3nt: TGTGCCAGCAACGGGATGGGAGAGACCCAGTACTTC; CDR3aa: CASNGMGETQYF
abundance: -; len: 14; j_gene: TRBJ1-6; v_gene: TRBV7-9; d_gene: TRBD1; CDR3nt: TGTGCCAGCAGCGCGGGACAGACCAATTCACCCCTCCACTTT; CDR3aa: CASSAGQTNSPLHF
abundance: many; len: 15; j_gene: TRBJ2-7; v_gene: TRBV5-1; d_gene: -; CDR3nt: TGCGCCAGCAGCGATCCCAATAGGGGGGTCTACGAGCAGTACTTC; CDR3aa: CASSDPNRGVYEQYF
abundance: many; len: 16; j_gene: TRBJ2-5; v_gene: TRBV5-8; d_gene: TRBD2; CDR3nt: TGTGCCAGCAGCTTCTGGACTAGCGGGAGATTTGAGACCCAGTACTTC; CDR3aa: CASSFWTSGRFETQYF
abundance: -; len: 15; j_gene: TRBJ2-2; v_gene: TRBV24-1; d_gene: -; CDR3nt: TGTGCCACCAGTCAACGGGCAGGGAACACCGGGGGGCTGCTTTTT; CDR3aa: CATSQRAGNTGGLLF
abundance: many; len: 12; j_gene: TRBJ1-5; v_gene: TRBV2; d_gene: -; CDR3nt: TGTGCCAGCCAGGGGTCTAATCAGCCCCAGCATTTT; CDR3aa: CASQGSNQPQHF
abundance: few; len: 14; j_gene: TRBJ2-7; v_gene: TRBV6-2/TRBV6-3; d_gene: -; CDR3nt: TGTGCCAGCAGATCCGCAGGGCCTCAGGACGAGCAGTACTTC; CDR3aa: CASRSAGPQDEQYF
abundance: -; len: 14; j_gene: TRBJ2-2; v_gene: TRBV4-1; d_gene: -; CDR3nt: TGCGCCAGCAGCCCAGCGACGAACACCGGGGAGCTGTTTTTT; CDR3aa: CASSPATNTGELFF
abundance: many; len: 16; j_gene: TRBJ1-4; v_gene: TRBV20-1; d_gene: -; CDR3nt: TGCAGTGCTAGATCGGAGACGGGGGAGACTAATGAAAAACTGTTTTTT; CDR3aa: CSARSETGETNEKLFF
abundance: many; len: 12; j_gene: TRBJ1-3; v_gene: TRBV10-2; d_gene: -; CDR3nt: TGCGCCACCGGGGGGTCTGGAAACACCATATATTTT; CDR3aa: CATGGSGNTIYF
abundance: -; len: 17; j_gene: TRBJ2-2; v_gene: TRBV7-9; d_gene: -; CDR3nt: TGTGCCAGCAGCGGACAGGCGCGGGGGACCTACACCGGGGAGCTGTTTTTT; CDR3aa: CASSGQARGTYTGELFF
abundance: -; len: 12; j_gene: TRBJ2-3; v_gene: TRBV2; d_gene: -; CDR3nt: TGTGCCAGCAGTGTCAGGAGGGGAACGCGGTATTTT; CDR3aa: CASSVRRGTRYF
abundance: many; len: 15; j_gene: TRBJ2-3; v_gene: TRBV24-1; d_gene: -; CDR3nt: TGTGCCACCAGTGATCGCCGGGCTCCCACAGATACGCAGTATTTT; CDR3aa: CATSDRRAPTDTQYF
abundance: many; len: 13; j_gene: TRBJ2-5; v_gene: TRBV20-1; d_gene: -; CDR3nt: TGCAGTGCTAGTCCACGGGGGCAAGAGACCCAGTACTTC; CDR3aa: CSASPRGQETQYF
abundance: many; len: 16; j_gene: TRBJ2-5; v_gene: TRBV7-6; d_gene: -; CDR3nt: TGTGCCAGCAGCTTAGGAAGGAAAGGGGGGGAAGAGACCCAGTACTTC; CDR3aa: CASSLGRKGGEETQYF
abundance: many; len: 13; j_gene: TRBJ2-1; v_gene: TRBV9; d_gene: -; CDR3nt: TGTGCCAGCAGCCCGAGCCTTGGGAATGAGCAGTTCTTC; CDR3aa: CASSPSLGNEQFF
abundance: -; len: 16; j_gene: TRBJ2-3; v_gene: TRBV20-1; d_gene: TRBD2; CDR3nt: TGCAGTGCTTGGGGACTAGCGGGAGGGGCGCCAGATACGCAGTATTTT; CDR3aa: CSAWGLAGGAPDTQYF
abundance: many; len: 13; j_gene: TRBJ2-2; v_gene: TRBV2; d_gene: -; CDR3nt: TGTGCCAGCAGTGAAGTTCATACCGGGGAGCTGTTTTTT; CDR3aa: CASSEVHTGELFF
abundance: many; len: 16; j_gene: TRBJ2-5; v_gene: TRBV11-2; d_gene: -; CDR3nt: TGTGCCAGCAGCTTAGATGGGGCAGGTCCTCGGGAGACCCAGTACTTC; CDR3aa: CASSLDGAGPRETQYF
abundance: many; len: 16; j_gene: TRBJ2-3; v_gene: TRBV7-8; d_gene: -; CDR3nt: TGTGCCAGCAGCTTAGCTGGTAGCCGCGGTACAGATACGCAGTATTTT; CDR3aa: CASSLAGSRGTDTQYF
abundance: -; len: 12; j_gene: TRBJ2-1; v_gene: TRBV6-1; d_gene: TRBD2; CDR3nt: TGTGCCAGCAGTCGGCCTAGCGGGAAGCAGTTCTTC; CDR3aa: CASSRPSGKQFF
abundance: many; len: 14; j_gene: TRBJ2-7; v_gene: TRBV15; d_gene: -; CDR3nt: TGTGCCACCAGCAGAGAGAAGGGACCCTACGAGCAGTACTTC; CDR3aa: CATSREKGPYEQYF
abundance: once; len: 16; j_gene: TRBJ1-2; v_gene: TRBV5-4; d_gene: -; CDR3nt: TGTGCCAGCAGCTTAGGAGGGAGTTCGTTTAACTATGGCTACACCTTC; CDR3aa: CASSLGGSSFNYGYTF
abundance: many; len: 15; j_gene: TRBJ2-1; v_gene: TRBV11-2; d_gene: TRBD2; CDR3nt: TGTGCCAGCAGTACGGGACTAGCGGGAATGGATGAGCAGTTCTTC; CDR3aa: CASSTGLAGMDEQFF
abundance: once; len: 14; j_gene: TRBJ1-4; v_gene: TRBV5-1; d_gene: TRBD1; CDR3nt: TGCGCCAGCAGCTCCGGGACAGGGCATGAAAAACTGTTTTTT; CDR3aa: CASSSGTGHEKLFF
abundance: -; len: 15; j_gene: TRBJ2-3; v_gene: TRBV19; d_gene: -; CDR3nt: TGTGCCAGTAGTATAGCGGCTAGCGGCACAGATACGCAGTATTTT; CDR3aa: CASSIAASGTDTQYF
abundance: -; len: 13; j_gene: TRBJ2-5; v_gene: TRBV5-5; d_gene: -; CDR3nt: TGTGCCAGCAAACAACCGGGACAAGAGACCCAGTACTTC; CDR3aa: CASKQPGQETQYF
abundance: -; len: 15; j_gene: TRBJ2-5; v_gene: TRBV4-3; d_gene: -; CDR3nt: TGCGCCAGCAGCCGCGCGTGGGGGCCCCAAGAGACCCAGTACTTC; CDR3aa: CASSRAWGPQETQYF
abundance: -; len: 14; j_gene: TRBJ2-5; v_gene: TRBV6-6; d_gene: -; CDR3nt: TGTGCCAGCAGCCCCCGGGGGCGCACAGAGACCCAGTACTTC; CDR3aa: CASSPRGRTETQYF
abundance: -; len: 9; j_gene: TRBJ1-5; v_gene: TRBV24-1; d_gene: -; CDR3nt: TGTGCCACCAGTGATCCCCAGCATTTT; CDR3aa: CATSDPQHF
abundance: -; len: 15; j_gene: TRBJ1-5; v_gene: TRBV11-3; d_gene: -; CDR3nt: TGTGCCAGCAGCCGCAGCGGGGGGGGCAATCAGCCCCAGCATTTT; CDR3aa: CASSRSGGGNQPQHF
abundance: -; len: 15; j_gene: TRBJ2-1; v_gene: TRBV7-3; d_gene: TRBD2; CDR3nt: TGTGCCAGCGGAATAGCGGGGGGGTACTACAATGAGCAGTTCTTC; CDR3aa: CASGIAGGYYNEQFF
abundance: -; len: 14; j_gene: TRBJ2-7; v_gene: TRBV9; d_gene: -; CDR3nt: TGTGCTAGAGATGCCCAAGGATCTACCTACGAGCAGTACTTC; CDR3aa: CARDAQGSTYEQYF
abundance: many; len: 14; j_gene: TRBJ1-2; v_gene: TRBV7-9; d_gene: -; CDR3nt: TGTGCCAGCAGCTTACCGGGACCTAACTATGGCTACACCTTC; CDR3aa: CASSLPGPNYGYTF
abundance: few; len: 11; j_gene: TRBJ1-1; v_gene: TRBV24-1; d_gene: -; CDR3nt: TGTGCACCAGGGAATCTCTTCGAAGCTTTCTTT; CDR3aa: CAPGNLFEAFF
abundance: few; len: 12; j_gene: TRBJ2-5; v_gene: TRBV19; d_gene: -; CDR3nt: TGTGCCAGTGTAGGGTACGGCGAGACCCAGTACTTC; CDR3aa: CASVGYGETQYF
abundance: many; len: 12; j_gene: TRBJ1-2; v_gene: TRBV5-1; d_gene: -; CDR3nt: TGCGCCAGCAGCCCCGGAGCCTATGGCTACACCTTC; CDR3aa: CASSPGAYGYTF